This T cell receptor (beta chain) is from a study of early stage breast cancer tumors. Study as a whole: ER+/PR+/HER2- status applied to about 70% of the 16 invasive breast tumors.

The repertoire was sequenced with immunoSEQ multiplex PCR; TCRdb's copy has only in-frame clones and lacks some. The sample lists almost 55,000 clones, 75% to 95% seen once, with more than 4% in the top ten. This clone was found a few times. The antigen remains undetermined. Notes on the study in general: Comparing each tissue with blood distinguished tumor from normal in 14 of 16 patients.

Germline V lookup: CDR1 LNHDA, CDR2 SQIVND (reference sequence). The length of the CDR3 is 13 residues. Trimming at V came to 5 bases and at J to 4 bases, leaving 5 bases not matched to a gene. The specimen sequenced was blood. The rearrangement uses TRBV19 and TRBJ2-7; 7 bases match TRBD1. This clonotype was obtained from a person aged 65 to 85 with breast cancer. The CDR3 DNA is TGTGCCAGTAGTGACAGGGTTGGTTACGAGCAGTACTTC. Encoded protein: CASSDRVGYEQYF.